The 29 T cell receptor beta chains presented below share a single source sample, sequenced in a study of beta chain features in type 1 diabetes. Expressed TCRB transcripts were sequenced, since all the RNA that had been isolated was reverse transcribed. Measured with immunoSEQ multiplex PCR; TCRdb has only the in-frame clones, and not every one. The data contain under 300,000 clones, roughly 8% of them singletons. Sequenced: central memory CD4+ T cells from blood. The receptors originated from a woman under 30 in good health.

The chain has TRBV4-1 and TRBJ1-5; D is perhaps TRBD1 (5 bases). This CDR3 region has 16 residues. Deletions cut 4 bases from V and 7 bases from J, with 20 bases between. Germline V lookup: CDR1 MGHRA, CDR2 YSYEKL. CDR3 in DNA: TGCGCCAGCAGCCGATCCGGGACCCCGACGGGGCAGCCCCAGCATTTT. Protein sequence: CASSRSGTPTGQPQHF.

The chain links TRBV28 to TRBJ1-2, with D possibly being TRBD1 (6 bases). Germline-derived CDR1 and CDR2 are MDHEN and SYDVKM. The CDR3 covers 16 residues. V was pared by 7 bases and J by 8 bases, with 26 bases between. The CDR3 DNA sequence: TGTGCCAGCAACCCCATCCCCCTCACAGGGATGCCGGGCTACACCTTC. Its protein is CASNPIPLTGMPGYTF.

This rearrangement joins TRBV7-2 to TRBJ1-5; D gene uncertain. V lost 2 bases, J lost 0 bases, and 11 bases lay in between. CDR3 length: 16 amino acids. CDR1 and CDR2 (germline): SGHTA, FQGNSA. The CDR3 sequence: CASSLRVRDSNQPQHF. The CDR3 region has the DNA TGTGCCAGCAGCTTACGGGTCAGAGATAGCAATCAGCCCCAGCATTTT.

A few counts support this clone. The rearrangement joins TRBV18 to TRBJ1-1; maybe TRBD1 (6 bases). In germline, CDR1 is KGHSH, CDR2 LQKENI. The CDR3 covers 14 residues. V lost 3 bases and J lost 4, with 12 bases in between. Here the CDR3 reads CASSPRGEGTEAFF. CDR3 sequence (DNA): TGTGCCAGCTCACCCAGGGGAGAGGGCACTGAAGCTTTCTTT.

This clone was seen a few times. The CDR3 region is CASSPVRPSTNEKLFF. The DNA for the CDR3 is TGTGCCAGCTCACCTGTACGGCCCTCAACTAATGAAAAACTGTTTTTT. The chain has TRBV18 and TRBJ1-4, with unresolved D. There are 16 residues in the CDR3. V was pared by 3 bases and J by 0 bases, with 11 bases between. From germline, CDR1 is KGHSH and CDR2 LQKENI.

The chain carries TRBV5-6 and TRBJ2-5; 12 bases match TRBD2. The CDR3 covers 15 residues. Trimming removed 0 bases from V and 5 bases from J; junction bases left unmatched: 2. CDR1 and CDR2 (germline): SGHDT, YYEEEE. CDR3 in amino acids: CASSLEGTSGETQYF. The CDR3 DNA sequence: TGTGCCAGCAGCTTGGAGGGGACTAGCGGGGAGACCCAGTACTTC.

This clone was seen only a few times. V is TRBV27 and J is TRBJ2-1, with 12 bases aligning to TRBD2. The germline gives CDR1 MNHEY, CDR2 SMNVEV (reference sequence). The CDR3 sequence is 18 residues long. V trimming: 6 bases; J trimming: 10 bases; junction bases outside the gene matches: 19. The CDR3: CASRPKLTSGSSLGEQFF. CDR3 nucleotide sequence: TGTGCCAGCAGACCAAAATTGACTAGCGGGAGCAGCTTAGGAGAGCAGTTCTTC.

The chain carries TRBV7-3 and TRBJ2-3, with D possibly being TRBD1 (6 bases). Deletions cut 2 bases from V and 7 bases from J, with 10 bases between. Per germline, CDR1 SGHTA and CDR2 FQGTGA. This CDR3 has 13 amino acids. CDR3 residues: CASSLGDKYTQYF. The CDR3 bases are TGTGCCAGCAGCTTAGGGGACAAATATACGCAGTATTTT.

The rearrangement joins TRBV5-6 to TRBJ2-5; D gene ambiguous. The germline CDR1 and CDR2 sequences are SGHDT and YYEEEE. The CDR3 is 14 amino acids. V dropped 0 bases and J dropped 2 bases, with 8 bases sitting between them. The CDR3 DNA is TGTGCCAGCAGCTTGGCTGGCAATCAAGAGACCCAGTACTTC. Encoded protein: CASSLAGNQETQYF. Full variable domain (rest looked up from reference TRBV5-6 and TRBJ2-5): DAGVTQSPTHLIKTRGQQVTLRCSPKSGHDTVSWYQQALGQGPQFIFQYYEEEERQRGNFPDRFSGHQFPNYSSELNVNALLLGDSALYLCASSLAGNQETQYFGPGTRLLVL.

The chain is built from TRBV11-2 and TRBJ2-3; TRBD1 matches at 12 bases. J gave up 10 bases and V 4 bases, and 9 bases lay outside the gene matches. The CDR3 loop spans 15 amino acids. Germline-derived CDR1 and CDR2 are SGHAT and FQNNGV. The CDR3 region has the DNA TGTGCCAGCAGCTCACGGGACAGGGGGCATTTCTCGCAGTATTTT. Its protein product is CASSSRDRGHFSQYF.

J is TRBJ2-7 and V is TRBV7-2; no reliable D call. V lost 2 bases and J lost 7, with 15 bases in between. Germline lookup yields CDR1 SGHTA and CDR2 FQGNSA. The length of the CDR3 is 14 residues. CDR3 protein: CASSLTRDNPEQYF. For the CDR3, the DNA is TGTGCCAGCAGCTTAACGCGTGACAATCCTGAGCAGTACTTC. The full variable domain, completed using reference TRBV7-2 and TRBJ2-7, is GAGVSQSPSNKVTEKGKDVELRCDPISGHTALYWYRQSLGQGLEFLIYFQGNSAPDKSGLPSDRFSAERTGGSVSTLTIQRTQQEDSAVYLCASSLTRDNPEQYFGPGTRLTVT.

This clone was recorded only once. The same CDR3 arises from other DNA sequences in this sample as well. The chain combines TRBV6-1 with TRBJ2-2, with 7 bases lining up with TRBD1. Germline CDR1 MNHNS, CDR2 SASEGT. This CDR3 is built from 15 residues. After removal of 2 bases from V and 11 bases from J, the junction contained 11 bases not matched to a gene. CDR3: CASSERGQSIGELFF. The CDR3 coding sequence is TGTGCCAGCAGTGAACGGGGACAGTCGATAGGAGAGCTGTTTTTT.

This clone was seen only a few times. V gene TRBV4-3 combines with J gene TRBJ1-3; unclear D gene. Germline CDR1 is LGHNA and CDR2 is YSLEER. With 0 bases removed from V and 4 bases from J, the gap between germline ends came to 13 bases. The CDR3 is 16 residues long. CDR3: CASSQDYGPPGNTIYF. The CDR3 DNA reads as TGCGCCAGCAGCCAAGATTACGGACCGCCGGGAAACACCATATATTTT.

This clone occurred a few times. The chain couples TRBV5-1 to TRBJ2-3; D uncertain. Between the trimmed V and J ends, which lost 4 bases and 3 bases, there was a span of 18 bases. Germline V gene sequence: CDR1 SGHRS, CDR2 YFSETQ. The CDR3 has 16 residues. Written as DNA, the CDR3 is TGCGCCAGCAGCCGGACCATGGTTTCGTCTACAGATACGCAGTATTTT. This encodes CASSRTMVSSTDTQYF. Supplemented by reference TRBV5-1 and TRBJ2-3, the full variable domain reads KAGVTQTPRYLIKTRGQQVTLSCSPISGHRSVSWYQQTPGQGLQFLFEYFSETQRNKGNFPGRFSGRQFSNSRSEMNVSTLELGDSALYLCASSRTMVSSTDTQYFGPGTRLTVL.

The V gene is TRBV5-1, the J gene TRBJ2-5, with a tentative D call TRBD1 (6 bases). Germline CDR1 SGHRS, CDR2 YFSETQ. Trimming pared 4 bases from V and 13 bases from J, leaving 23 bases between. The CDR3 totals 14 residues. Here the CDR3 DNA reads TGCGCCAGCAGCCCTAACCCGGACAGCCTTTCCCCGTACTTC. Encoded protein: CASSPNPDSLSPYF.

This clone was seen a handful of times. This sequence joins TRBV2 and TRBJ2-1; D might be TRBD1 (8 bases). CDR1 and CDR2 (germline): SNHLY, FYNNEI. The ends were cut back, 6 bases at V and 5 bases at J, with 17 bases in the middle. This CDR3 is 15 amino acids long. Written as DNA, the CDR3 is TGTGCCAGCAGCGAGGACAGGGCGGGGGACAATGAGCAGTTCTTC. This translates into CASSEDRAGDNEQFF.

This clone was detected a few times. The gene calls are TRBV6-1 and TRBJ2-1, with 11 bases that match TRBD2. Trimming removed 4 bases from V and 13 bases from J; junction bases left unmatched: 9. Germline V lookup: CDR1 MNHNS, CDR2 SASEGT. This CDR3 region has 14 residues. The CDR3 bases are TGTGCCAGCAGTGTGACTAGCGGGATCCAATACCAGTTCTTC. Its translation: CASSVTSGIQYQFF.

The CDR3: CASSPHSGQGARGYTF. CDR3 in DNA: TGTGCCAGCAGCCCGCACTCCGGACAGGGGGCGCGAGGCTACACCTTC. The V call is TRBV7-2, the J call TRBJ1-2; 11 bases are a match to TRBD1. V was pared by 5 bases and J by 8 bases, with 13 bases of the junction left unmatched. Germline lookup yields CDR1 SGHTA and CDR2 FQGNSA. This CDR3 region has 16 residues.

The chain links TRBV27 to TRBJ2-7, with D perhaps matching TRBD2 (5 bases). The length of the CDR3 is 16 residues. V lost 4 bases, J lost 7 bases, and 23 bases lay in between. Per germline, CDR1 MNHEY and CDR2 SMNVEV (reference sequence). CDR3 loop: CASSSNAGSPSGEQYF. DNA of the CDR3: TGTGCCAGCAGTTCCAATGCCGGGTCCCCCTCGGGAGAGCAGTACTTC.

This sequence joins TRBV4-2 and TRBJ2-3, with 14 bases lining up with TRBD2. This CDR3 is built from 17 residues. Germline V gives CDR1 LGHNA, CDR2 YNFKEQ. The V segment lost 4 bases and the J segment 2 bases; nucleotides outside the gene matches: 5. This CDR3 reads CASSRGGLAGVTDTQYF. The CDR3 nucleotides read TGTGCCAGCAGCCGAGGGGGACTAGCGGGAGTCACAGATACGCAGTATTTT.

V gene TRBV29-1 combines with J gene TRBJ1-4; the D gene is possibly TRBD1 (6 bases). This CDR3 is 15 amino acids long. CDR1 and CDR2 from the germline V gene are SQVTM and ANQGSEA. The V gene lost 5 bases and the J gene lost 4 bases, with 17 bases spanning the gap. CDR3 sequence (DNA): TGCAGCGTTACCTACAACACAGGGATTAATGAAAAACTGTTTTTT. Amino acids: CSVTYNTGINEKLFF.

This chain uses TRBV6-5 with TRBJ2-1, with D perhaps matching TRBD1 (6 bases). Trimming cost V 5 bases and J 0 bases, with 8 bases left between them. Germline loops: CDR1 MNHEY, CDR2 SVGAGI. This CDR3 has 14 residues. The CDR3 loop is CASSEGGSYNEQFF. The CDR3 bases are TGTGCCAGCAGTGAAGGGGGCTCCTACAATGAGCAGTTCTTC.

This clone was observed at least ten times. V gene TRBV28 combines with J gene TRBJ1-6; D gene uncertain. This CDR3 spans 12 amino acids. Germline V CDR1 and CDR2: MDHEN, SYDVKM. Deletions cut 7 bases from V and 6 bases from J, with 7 bases between. CDR3 sequence reads: CASTWINSPLHF. The CDR3 bases are TGTGCCAGCACCTGGATTAATTCACCCCTCCACTTT.

There are a few counts of this clone. A far bigger clonotype differs at one base, so this is likely a read error. The chain combines TRBV7-8 with TRBJ2-3; D remains unclear. Germline V gene data show CDR1 as SGHVS and CDR2 as FQNEAQ. The germline V and J ends were trimmed by 1 base and 5 bases, with 1 base remaining between them. The CDR3 spans 11 residues. This chain's CDR3 is CASSLVDTQYF. CDR3 bases: TGTGCCAGCAGCTTAGTAGATACGCAGTATTTT.

The CDR3 DNA is TGTGCCAGTAGTGGCGACAGACCTCATGGAAACACCATATATTTT. Protein sequence: CASSGDRPHGNTIYF. The chain couples TRBV19 to TRBJ1-3, with D perhaps matching TRBD1 (5 bases). The CDR3 is 15 amino acids. The germline V gene encodes CDR1 LNHDA and CDR2 SQIVND (reference sequence). The ends were cut back, 5 bases at V and 3 bases at J, with 14 bases in the middle.

The rearrangement uses TRBV14 and TRBJ2-1; 13 bases align to TRBD2. Losses at the gene ends were 0 bases for V and 8 bases for J; bases not matched to a gene: 10. The CDR3 totals 18 residues. Germline-derived CDR1 and CDR2 are SGHDN and FVKESK. The CDR3 sequence: CASSQEDPGLAGSYEQFF. CDR3 coding DNA: TGTGCCAGCAGCCAAGAAGACCCGGGACTAGCGGGATCCTATGAGCAGTTCTTC.

This clone was picked up a small number of times. This chain joins TRBV7-9 and TRBJ1-2, with 7 bases identical to TRBD1. After removal of 4 bases from V and 4 bases from J, the junction contained 12 bases not matched to a gene. The CDR3 consists of 16 residues. The germline gives CDR1 SEHNR, CDR2 FQNEAQ (reference sequence). This chain's CDR3 is CASSSYRDRKPYGYTF. The CDR3 DNA reads as TGTGCCAGCAGCTCCTACCGGGACAGAAAACCCTATGGCTACACCTTC.

The rearrangement uses TRBV4-3 and TRBJ2-1; 8 bases align to TRBD2. The CDR3 contains 17 residues. After removal of 1 base from V and 7 bases from J, the junction contained 12 bases not matched to a gene. The germline V gene has CDR1 LGHNA and CDR2 YSLEER. The CDR3, as DNA: TGCGCCAGCAGCCAAGTGCAAGGTAGCGGGACGCTTAATGAGCAGTTCTTC. Translated: CASSQVQGSGTLNEQFF.

This clone was recorded many times. The V gene is TRBV4-3, the J gene TRBJ2-4; the D gene is possibly TRBD2 (5 bases). CDR3 length: 16 residues. V was shortened by 0 bases and J by 3 bases, with 12 bases between the two germline ends. Germline V gene sequence: CDR1 LGHNA, CDR2 YSLEER. As DNA, the CDR3 is TGCGCCAGCAGCCAAGATTTGCCCAGCGGCAAAAACATTCAGTACTTC. Amino acid sequence: CASSQDLPSGKNIQYF.